One and the same sample provided the 18 T cell receptor beta chains below, sequenced in a study of post-analysis software for immune sequencing data (dated by TCRdb to between 2014 and 2016). Their target antigens are unknown. The library came from PCR. Sequenced using an Illumina HiSeq 2500. Unique molecular identifiers were incorporated into TCR beta cDNA libraries to reduce PCR and sequencing biases. TCRdb ran its own pipeline on the public reads, namely fastp trimming at Q25 and MiXCR clone calling, and kept in-frame beta chains. One record per CDR3 amino acid sequence lists the most common genes and DNA. This sample has roughly 800,000 distinct CDR3 sequences in its table, and under 70% of those were observed once. The top ten clones comprise under 6% of the sample. What the authors observed across the whole study: Patients showed significantly higher frequencies than controls for about 5 TRBV segments, among them TRBV5-6, TRBV5-1 and TRBV20-1.

The sample taken for sequencing was blood. Receptor source: a girl aged 5-17 years with multiple sclerosis.

This clonotype was recorded a few times. J is TRBJ2-1 and V is TRBV10-3; D perhaps matches TRBD2 (5 bases). Germline CDR1 ENHRY, CDR2 SYGVKD. The CDR3 has 15 residues. V was shortened by 4 bases and J by 6 bases, with 16 bases between the two germline ends. CDR3 sequence reads: CAISGSGSGSNEQFF. For the CDR3, the DNA is TGTGCCATCAGTGGATCGGGGAGTGGGAGCAATGAGCAGTTCTTC.

V is TRBV12-3 or TRBV12-4 and J is TRBJ1-2; D might be TRBD1 (6 bases). The V and J ends lost 5 bases and 7 bases respectively, with 17 bases between them. This CDR3 has 14 residues. The CDR3 protein is CASSLITGKGGYTF. CDR3 nucleotides: TGTGCCAGCAGTCTAATTACAGGGAAGGGTGGCTACACCTTC.

CDR3: CSVRLYRGDTQYF. The CDR3 bases are TGCAGCGTACGGTTGTACAGGGGAGATACGCAGTATTTT. The chain has TRBV29-1 and TRBJ2-3; 7 bases are shared with TRBD1. Germline assignment: CDR1 SQVTM and CDR2 ANQGSEA. The V segment lost 6 bases and the J segment 5 bases; nucleotides outside the gene matches: 8. The CDR3 loop spans 13 amino acids.

The chain employs TRBV7-2 and TRBJ2-1; D is uncertain. This CDR3 has 13 residues. The germline V and J ends were trimmed by 2 bases and 10 bases, with 12 bases remaining between them. Per germline, CDR1 SGHTA and CDR2 FQGNSA. As DNA, the CDR3 is TGTGCCAGCAGCTTACCCCCGGGTCCAGAGCAGTTCTTC. Its protein product is CASSLPPGPEQFF.

CDR3 in DNA: TGCAGCGTTGAGAGGTTCGGCAGATTCTACAATGAGCAGTTCTTC. It encodes CSVERFGRFYNEQFF. V usage is TRBV29-1 and J usage is TRBJ2-1; no definite D call. The CDR3 contains 15 residues. Germline-derived CDR1 and CDR2 are SQVTM and ANQGSEA. V was clipped by 3 bases and J by 3 bases, with 15 bases between them.

The chain uses TRBV6-6 and TRBJ2-3, with D possibly TRBD1 on 6 matching bases. The germline V gene has CDR1 MNHNY and CDR2 SVGAGI (reference sequence). The CDR3 loop spans 16 amino acids. V was cut by 0 bases and J by 2 bases, with 12 bases left in between. The CDR3 DNA reads as TGTGCCAGCAGTTACTCGAGAACAGGGTACACAGATACGCAGTATTTT. Translated, it gives CASSYSRTGYTDTQYF.

The V call is TRBV24-1, the J call TRBJ2-1; possibly TRBD1 or TRBD2 for D (5 bases each). CDR3 size: 16 residues. Germline loops: CDR1 KGHDR, CDR2 SFDVKD. The V gene lost 2 bases and the J gene lost 5 bases, with 15 bases spanning the gap. This CDR3 reads CATSDSRDGEDNEQFF. DNA for the CDR3: TGTGCCACCAGTGATTCCCGGGACGGGGAAGACAATGAGCAGTTCTTC.

The CDR3 sequence: CASSESGSAYNEQFF. CDR3 sequence (DNA): TGTGCCAGCAGTGAGAGTGGTAGCGCCTACAATGAGCAGTTCTTC. The genes are TRBV2 and TRBJ2-1; D perhaps matches TRBD2 (5 bases). Looked up from germline, CDR1 is SNHLY and CDR2 is FYNNEI. V was shortened by 3 bases and J by 2 bases, with 11 bases between the two germline ends. The CDR3 covers 15 residues.

The chain joins TRBV20-1 to TRBJ2-1, with D perhaps matching TRBD2 (7 bases). The DNA end is a closer match to TRBJ2-7, so the J assignment may be wrong. Germline V gene data show CDR1 as DFQATT and CDR2 as SNEGSKA (reference sequence). The CDR3 is 15 amino acids. The CDR3 nucleotides are TGCAGTGCCACAAGGGGGGAGGGGTTAATTCGGGAGCAGTACTTC. Protein: CSATRGEGLIREQYF.

The chain recombines TRBV7-6 with TRBJ2-1, with 8 positions matching TRBD2. Germline CDR1 is SGHVS and CDR2 is FNYEAQ. V shed 4 bases, J shed 4 bases, and the junction held 3 bases outside the gene matches. CDR3 length: 14 residues. The DNA for the CDR3 is TGTGCCAGCAGCTCCCGCGGGGGGTACAATGAGCAGTTCTTC. It yields the protein CASSSRGGYNEQFF.

This sequence joins TRBV14 and TRBJ2-7, with unresolved D. Trimming removed 8 bases at V and 6 bases at J, with 8 bases between. The germline gives CDR1 SGHDN, CDR2 FVKESK. CDR3 length: 10 amino acids. The CDR3 loop is CASPVSEQYF. The CDR3 DNA reads TGTGCCAGCCCAGTATCCGAGCAGTACTTC.

This chain connects TRBV29-1 to TRBJ1-2, with 8 bases aligning to TRBD1. This CDR3 is built from 12 residues. J lost 8 bases, V lost 6 bases, and 8 bases had no gene match. The germline V gene encodes CDR1 SQVTM and CDR2 ANQGSEA. CDR3 sequence reads: CSVRTGQEGYTF. Written as DNA, the CDR3 is TGCAGCGTCCGTACGGGACAGGAGGGCTACACCTTC.

The chain employs TRBV7-9 and TRBJ2-1; 8 bases align to TRBD2. The CDR3 totals 17 residues. With 8 bases clipped from V and 0 bases from J, the junction kept 12 bases outside the gene matches. Looked up from germline, CDR1 is SEHNR and CDR2 is FQNEAQ (reference sequence). The CDR3 coding sequence is TGTGCCAGCGTACCAGCGGGAGAAAGGGGCTCCTACAATGAGCAGTTCTTC. It specifies CASVPAGERGSYNEQFF.

The chain has TRBV5-1 and TRBJ2-5; tentative D call: TRBD2 (6 bases). V lost 0 bases and J 4 bases, leaving 13 bases between the germline ends. CDR1 is SGHRS and CDR2 is YFSETQ in the germline V gene. CDR3 size: 15 residues. The CDR3 spells CASSLVGGTGETQYF. In nucleotides, the CDR3 is TGCGCCAGCAGCTTGGTCGGAGGGACGGGAGAGACCCAGTACTTC.

The rearrangement links TRBV12-3 or TRBV12-4 to TRBJ2-7; TRBD1 aligns across 8 bases. The end of the DNA aligns better with TRBJ2-5, so the J call may be wrong. This CDR3 has 15 residues. CDR3 residues: CASSPEDRAEETQYF. For the CDR3, the DNA is TGTGCCAGCAGTCCTGAGGACAGGGCCGAAGAGACCCAGTACTTC.

This clonotype occurred a few times. A much larger clone is a single base away; this may be a read error. CDR3: CASSPQKTQYF. In DNA, the CDR3 is TGTGCCAGCAGCCCCCAAAAGACCCAGTACTTC. J is TRBJ2-5 and V is TRBV12-3 or TRBV12-4; D is undetermined. This CDR3 has 11 amino acids.

The V gene is TRBV12-3 or TRBV12-4, the J gene TRBJ2-7; 9 nucleotides agree with TRBD2. CDR3 length equals 16 residues. Trimming removed 2 bases from V and 2 bases from J; junction bases left unmatched: 7. CDR3 sequence (DNA): TGTGCCAGCAGTTTATCCGCGGCGGGAGGGCCCTACGAGCAGTACTTC. This translates into CASSLSAAGGPYEQYF.

In its sample, this clonotype was seen a few times. The V and J genes are TRBV4-1 and TRBJ1-1; a possible D gene is TRBD1 (6 bases). Trimming took off 0 bases at V and 1 base at J, with 9 bases between the two ends. CDR3 length equals 15 residues. Per germline, CDR1 MGHRA and CDR2 YSYEKL. The CDR3 sequence is CASSQDNRENTEAFF. CDR3 DNA sequence: TGCGCCAGCAGCCAAGATAACAGGGAGAACACTGAAGCTTTCTTT.